These T cell receptor beta chains were read from a single sample in a study of shared clonotypes between healthy human individuals. The table came from immunoSEQ multiplex PCR; TCRdb's copy has only in-frame clones and leaves some out. The table shows some 2.3 million clones, with roughly 93% occurring only once. Sequencing was carried out using naive CD4+ T cells from PBMCs. These receptors all come from a man younger than 30 in good health. Some clones in this sample may be carry-over from other donors' samples. Each CDR3 is given with its conserved first and last residue. D genes are given only for firm matches. Clone size is shown for a subset of rows, as once, few, many or a class of expanded clone.

CDR3nt,CDR3aa,j_gene,d_gene,v_gene,abundance
TGCAGCGTTGGGGTCCAAGAGACCCAGTACTTC,CSVGVQETQYF,TRBJ2-5,-,TRBV29-1,-
TGTGCCAGCAGTTCACTAGGGGCCCCTACAGATACGCAGTATTTT,CASSSLGAPTDTQYF,TRBJ2-3,-,TRBV28,-
TGTGCCAGCAGCGTAGGGGTCAGGAACACTGAAGCTTTCTTT,CASSVGVRNTEAFF,TRBJ1-1,-,TRBV9,-
TGTGCCAGCAGTTTTACGGCGGGACTTTTTCTTGACCAGTACTTC,CASSFTAGLFLDQYF,TRBJ2-5,-,TRBV28,-
TGTGCCAGCAGGACGGGACTAGCGAGTACCGCGCAGTATTTT,CASRTGLASTAQYF,TRBJ2-3,TRBD2,TRBV6-6,once
TGTGCCAGCATCGCAGGTGCCGGAGAGACCCAGTACTTC,CASIAGAGETQYF,TRBJ2-5,-,TRBV6-5,-
TGTGCCATCAGTGAGTCGATCTACAGGGACGAGGCGCAGTATTTT,CAISESIYRDEAQYF,TRBJ2-3,-,TRBV10-3,-
TGCGCCAGCAGCCGGCCCGCGAGCGGGAGGGGGAGCTCCTACAATGAGCAGTTCTTC,CASSRPASGRGSSYNEQFF,TRBJ2-1,TRBD2,TRBV5-1,-
TGTGCCAGCAGCTTGGCGTTGGGGGCAACTAATGAAAAACTGTTTTTT,CASSLALGATNEKLFF,TRBJ1-4,-,TRBV5-4,-
TGTGCCAGCATAGTGGGGGGCTCAACGAACACTGAAGCTTTCTTT,CASIVGGSTNTEAFF,TRBJ1-1,-,TRBV28,-
TGCGCCAGCAGCTTGGCCGGACAGGGTGGTGAAAAACTGTTTTTT,CASSLAGQGGEKLFF,TRBJ1-4,TRBD1,TRBV5-1,-
TGTGCCAGCAGCTTCCGGACAGTAAACACTGAAGCTTTCTTT,CASSFRTVNTEAFF,TRBJ1-1,-,TRBV5-4,few
TGTGCCAGCAGTTTATTGGCGCCCTATGCCGGAAACACCATATATTTT,CASSLLAPYAGNTIYF,TRBJ1-3,-,TRBV28,-
TGTGCCAGCATGCAGGGGTCATTATTGCAGTACTTC,CASMQGSLLQYF,TRBJ2-7,-,TRBV6-1,-
TGTGCCTGGACCCAGGGGGGGAGTCAGCCCCAGCATTTT,CAWTQGGSQPQHF,TRBJ1-5,TRBD1,TRBV30,-
TGCAGCGTTGAAGATTTGGGCGGGAGGGCCTCGAACGAGCAGTACTTC,CSVEDLGGRASNEQYF,TRBJ2-7,TRBD2,TRBV29-1,-
TGTGCCAGTAGTATTATTTTGAGCAAAAACATTCAGTACTTC,CASSIILSKNIQYF,TRBJ2-4,-,TRBV19,-
TGTGCCAGTAGTATAGCCCGGACACCGGCGGACGTCCTGACTTTC,CASSIARTPADVLTF,TRBJ2-6,-,TRBV19,-
TGTGCCAGCAGCGTAGGACAAGCTAGTTACGAGCAGTACTTC,CASSVGQASYEQYF,TRBJ2-7,-,TRBV9,-
TGTGCCAGCAGTTTGGGACCCATGGCGAACGAGCAGTACTTC,CASSLGPMANEQYF,TRBJ2-7,-,TRBV6-6,-
TGTGCCAGCAGCTTGGATTCACCCCTCCACTTT,CASSLDSPLHF,TRBJ1-6,-,TRBV7-2,-
TGTGCCAGCAGCAATGAGCGCACGATGGATTCACCCCTCCACTTT,CASSNERTMDSPLHF,TRBJ1-6,-,TRBV7-9,-
TGTGCCAGCAGCTTACAGGCAGCTTACAATGAGCAGTTCTTC,CASSLQAAYNEQFF,TRBJ2-1,-,TRBV7-3,-
TGCGCCAGCAGCTTTTTACAGCGACAAGAGACCCAGTACTTC,CASSFLQRQETQYF,TRBJ2-5,-,TRBV5-1,-
TGTGCCAGCAGTAAGGGGGGACGTTGGGAGCCCCAGCATTTT,CASSKGGRWEPQHF,TRBJ1-5,-,TRBV27,-
TGCGCCAGCAGCTACGGTCCACCAGATACGCAGTATTTT,CASSYGPPDTQYF,TRBJ2-3,-,TRBV5-1,once
TGTGCCAGCAGTTTGGGAGGGGGTAGCAATCAGCCCCAGCATTTT,CASSLGGGSNQPQHF,TRBJ1-5,-,TRBV28,-
TGTGCCAGTAGTATCTTTCCGGAAGCCAGGGCCTACGAGCAGTACTTC,CASSIFPEARAYEQYF,TRBJ2-7,-,TRBV19,-
TGTGCCAGCAGCTCCAAACAGGGAACGGGGGAGACCCAGTACTTC,CASSSKQGTGETQYF,TRBJ2-5,-,TRBV5-4,-
TGTGCCAGCAGCTTGGTAGGCAGCTCAGCGGAAGAGACCCAGTACTTC,CASSLVGSSAEETQYF,TRBJ2-5,-,TRBV5-6,-
TGTGCCAGCAGAAGGGGACTAGCGGGAGGGACGGATACGCAGTATTTT,CASRRGLAGGTDTQYF,TRBJ2-3,TRBD2,TRBV2,-
TGTGCCAGCTCACTGACTCTGGACAGGGGGGGAATTGCAACTAATGAAAAACTGTTTTTT,CASSLTLDRGGIATNEKLFF,TRBJ1-4,TRBD1,TRBV18,-